Following are 29 T cell receptor beta chains from one sample sequenced in a study of CD8 T cells in ankylosing spondylitis. Study-wide results and caveats: It appeared that ankylosing spondylitis blood was characterized by a TCR beta motif of eight highly homologous variants.

No cognate antigen is known for these TCRs. TCRdb re-analysed the 5' RACE reads in MiXCR, keeping a single row per CDR3 protein. The table has just under 550,000 distinct CDR3 sequences, about an eighth seen once. The sequencing sample was made of blood, either unsorted or a sorted T cell fraction (not recorded which). These receptors were taken from a male donor with ankylosing spondylitis.

The table lists this clonotype with a few counts. This chain uses TRBV4-1 with TRBJ2-7, with D possibly matching TRBD2 (6 bases). V dropped 9 bases and J dropped 6 bases, with 30 bases sitting between them. The CDR3 runs to 17 residues. The germline V gene encodes CDR1 MGHRA and CDR2 YSYEKL. The DNA for the CDR3 is TGCGCCAGGGAGAAGAAGAGGACCAGTGATGGAGGGGTCGAGCAGTACGTC. Translation: CAREKKRTSDGGVEQYV.

The chain recombines TRBV9 with TRBJ1-2, with D unclear. The CDR3 runs 15 residues. CDR1 and CDR2 from the germline V gene are SGDLS and YYNGEE. Trimming stripped 4 bases from V and 2 bases from J, with 15 bases between. This CDR3 reads CASSLLESSNYGYTF. The CDR3 DNA follows: TGTGCCAGCAGCCTTTTGGAGAGCTCAAACTATGGCTACACCTTC.

The CDR3 DNA reads as TGTGCCACCAGCGCCCAGGGCTATGGCTACACCTTC. It translates to CATSAQGYGYTF. The chain has TRBV24-1 and TRBJ1-2; TRBD1 is a possible D gene (5 bases). The V end was cut by 7 bases, the J end by 4 bases, with 9 bases between. CDR1 is KGHDR, CDR2 SFDVKD, per germline. The CDR3 has 12 amino acids.

The chain uses TRBV20-1 and TRBJ2-5; D is possibly TRBD2 (7 bases). Germline values: CDR1 DFQATT, CDR2 SNEGSKA (reference sequence). V lost 0 bases and J 5 bases, leaving 16 bases between the germline ends. The CDR3 runs 15 residues. CDR3 region: CSARDHAGARETQYF. Written as DNA, the CDR3 is TGCAGTGCTAGAGACCATGCGGGGGCCCGGGAGACCCAGTACTTC.

This clonotype was detected ten times or more. J is TRBJ1-5 and V is TRBV10-3; D gene unclear. CDR3 size: 15 residues. Germline CDR1 reads ENHRY; CDR2 reads SYGVKD. The V end lost 6 bases, the J end lost 1 base, and 13 bases lay between the germline ends. The CDR3 bases are TGTGCCATCAGCCCCGACCCTGCAAGCAATCAGCCCCAGCATTTT. Translation gives CAISPDPASNQPQHF.

This clonotype has just a few counts. V is TRBV4-2 and J is TRBJ2-7, with unresolved D. The germline V and J ends were trimmed by 0 bases and 7 bases, with 7 bases remaining between them. The CDR3 contains 12 residues. The germline gives CDR1 LGHNA, CDR2 YNFKEQ. CDR3 nucleotides: TGTGCCAGCAGCCAAGATTGGCAGGAGCAGTACTTC. This gives the protein CASSQDWQEQYF.

V and J are TRBV7-8 and TRBJ1-1; D might be TRBD1 (5 bases). The CDR3 contains 15 residues. Trimming pared 5 bases from V and 4 bases from J, leaving 17 bases between. Germline V lookup: CDR1 SGHVS, CDR2 FQNEAQ. In DNA form, the CDR3 reads TGTGCCAGCAGCCTCTCACCCAGGGATGGCACTGAAGCTTTCTTT. It is translated as CASSLSPRDGTEAFF.

The chain is built from TRBV7-2 and TRBJ2-1; D is unclear. Germline V CDR1 and CDR2: SGHTA, FQGNSA. The CDR3 consists of 12 residues. V lost 5 bases, J lost 9 bases, and 11 bases lay in between. The CDR3 bases are TGTGCCAGCAGCGGTCGTGGCGGTGAGCAGTTCTTC. Amino acid sequence: CASSGRGGEQFF.

This clonotype has just a few counts. The J gene is TRBJ2-7, the V gene TRBV11-2; 8 nucleotides align to TRBD1. Germline CDR1 and CDR2: SGHAT and FQNNGV. The CDR3 covers 14 residues. V was pared by 5 bases and J by 2 bases, with 5 bases of the junction left unmatched. Here the CDR3 reads CASSPDRVAYEQYF. In DNA, the CDR3 is TGTGCCAGCAGCCCGGACAGGGTCGCCTACGAGCAGTACTTC. Drawing the rest from reference TRBV11-2 and TRBJ2-7, the complete variable domain is EAGVAQSPRYKIIEKRQSVAFWCNPISGHATLYWYQQILGQGPKLLIQFQNNGVVDDSQLPKDRFSAERLKGVDSTLKIQPAKLEDSAVYLCASSPDRVAYEQYFGPGTRLTVT.

The genes are TRBV24-1 and TRBJ2-1; tentative D call: TRBD2 (5 bases). This CDR3 region has 17 residues. Germline lookup yields CDR1 KGHDR and CDR2 SFDVKD. The V gene lost 4 bases and the J gene lost 0 bases, with 15 bases spanning the gap. For the CDR3, the DNA is TGTGCCACCAGTGACCCCGGACTGGGCAGCTCCTACAATGAGCAGTTCTTC. Translation gives CATSDPGLGSSYNEQFF.

This clonotype came up a few times. The chain has TRBV29-1 and TRBJ2-1, with D perhaps TRBD1 or TRBD2 (5 bases each). Trimming pared 3 bases from V and 2 bases from J, leaving 11 bases between. CDR3 length: 14 amino acids. Germline V gives CDR1 SQVTM, CDR2 ANQGSEA. CDR3 protein: CSVDGATPYNEQFF. The CDR3 DNA is TGCAGCGTTGACGGGGCGACCCCCTACAATGAGCAGTTCTTC.

This chain connects TRBV20-1 to TRBJ2-7, with a weak D call TRBD2 (5 bases). V lost 2 bases, J lost 0 bases, and 14 bases lay in between. Germline assignment: CDR1 DFQATT and CDR2 SNEGSKA (reference sequence). This CDR3 spans 15 amino acids. The CDR3 loop is CSARWAERASYEQYF. The CDR3 region has the DNA TGCAGTGCTAGATGGGCTGAGAGGGCCTCCTACGAGCAGTACTTC.

This clonotype came up many times. The chain employs TRBV3-1 and TRBJ2-6, with 8 bases lining up with TRBD2. J gave up 9 bases and V 1 base, and 5 bases lay outside the gene matches. The CDR3 contains 15 residues. The germline gives CDR1 LGHDT, CDR2 YNNKEL (reference sequence). The CDR3 here is CASSQGRTSGNVLTF. The CDR3 nucleotides are TGTGCCAGCAGCCAAGGGCGAACTAGCGGCAACGTCCTGACTTTC.

This clonotype showed up just a few times. The rearrangement joins TRBV2 to TRBJ2-7; D may correspond to TRBD1 or TRBD2 (6 bases each). This CDR3 contains 13 residues. Trimming left V 2 bases short and J 6 bases short, with 11 bases between. Germline assignment: CDR1 SNHLY and CDR2 FYNNEI. The CDR3 spells CASSETGGGEQYV. As DNA, the CDR3 is TGTGCCAGCAGTGAAACCGGGGGCGGCGAGCAGTACGTC.

V and J are TRBV29-1 and TRBJ2-3; 12 bases match TRBD2. Germline CDR1 reads SQVTM; CDR2 reads ANQGSEA. The CDR3 consists of 16 residues. J was trimmed by 4 bases and V by 6 bases; bases with no gene match: 11. The CDR3 here is CSVDPPLAGGPDTQYF. CDR3 bases: TGCAGCGTCGACCCCCCACTAGCGGGAGGCCCAGATACGCAGTATTTT.

This clonotype has a handful of counts. V is TRBV12-3 or TRBV12-4 and J is TRBJ1-4, with 7 nucleotides matching TRBD1. The CDR3 length is 13 residues. J was trimmed by 8 bases and V by 4 bases; bases with no gene match: 4. Here the CDR3 reads CASSSGTAEKLFF. The CDR3 coding sequence is TGTGCCAGCAGTTCCGGGACAGCAGAAAAACTGTTTTTT.

The sample holds a few counts of this clonotype. The rearrangement joins TRBV3-1 to TRBJ2-2; 12 nucleotides agree with TRBD2. CDR3 size: 16 residues. Looked up from germline, CDR1 is LGHDT and CDR2 is YNNKEL (reference sequence). The V gene end was trimmed by 4 bases and the J gene end by 5 bases; junction bases not matched to a gene: 5. The CDR3 DNA follows: TGTGCCAGCAGCCCCACCGGGACTAGCGGGACCGGGGAGCTGTTTTTT. The encoded protein is CASSPTGTSGTGELFF.

In its sample, this clonotype was seen a few times. The J gene is TRBJ2-1, the V gene TRBV19; 9 nucleotides line up with TRBD2. The CDR3 has 15 amino acids. Per the germline V gene, CDR1 is LNHDA and CDR2 is SQIVND (reference sequence). V shed 1 base, J shed 4 bases, and the junction held 2 bases outside the gene matches. For the CDR3, the DNA is TGTGCCAGTAGTATAGGACTAGCGGCGTACAATGAGCAGTTCTTC. It yields the protein CASSIGLAAYNEQFF.

This clonotype has only a few counts. V and J are TRBV10-3 and TRBJ2-1; D uncertain. The germline V gene has CDR1 ENHRY and CDR2 SYGVKD. V was clipped by 10 bases and J by 6 bases, with 16 bases between them. The CDR3 consists of 13 residues. The CDR3 spells CATTGEVRNEQFF. CDR3 nucleotide sequence: TGTGCCACGACCGGAGAGGTCCGCAATGAGCAGTTCTTC.

About this clonotype: A junction end diverges from the germline sequence, so it may reflect a read error. The genes are TRBV5-1 and TRBJ2-1; maybe TRBD2 (6 bases). This CDR3 is built from 14 residues. From germline, CDR1 is SGHRS and CDR2 YFSETQ. CDR3 region: CASSGGGARNEQSF. The DNA of the CDR3 is TGCGCCAGCAGCGGCGGAGGGGCCCGGAATGAGCAGTCCTTC. Full variable domain (remainder filled in from reference TRBV5-1 and TRBJ2-1): KAGVTQTPRYLIKTRGQQVTLSCSPISGHRSVSWYQQTPGQGLQFLFEYFSETQRNKGNFPGRFSGRQFSNSRSEMNVSTLELGDSALYLCASSGGGARNEQSFGPGTRLTVL.

The gene calls are TRBV6-1 and TRBJ1-1; 9 nucleotides match TRBD1. The CDR3 extends over 14 amino acids. The J segment lost 6 bases and the V segment lost 6 bases, leaving 8 bases of the junction unmatched. Germline values: CDR1 MNHNS, CDR2 SASEGT. CDR3 protein: CASRLGQGGAEAFF. CDR3 bases: TGTGCCAGCAGACTGGGACAGGGTGGCGCTGAAGCTTTCTTT.

This chain uses TRBV20-1 with TRBJ2-5; the D call may be TRBD1 or TRBD2 (5 bases each). Germline V gene data show CDR1 as DFQATT and CDR2 as SNEGSKA (reference sequence). CDR3 length: 14 amino acids. Trimming shortened V by 3 bases and J by 2 bases, and 13 bases separated the two germline ends. The CDR3 region is CSARDLRGQETQYF. The CDR3 DNA reads as TGCAGTGCTAGGGACTTGAGGGGACAAGAGACCCAGTACTTC.

This clonotype was found many times. CDR3 loop: CSVGEGTGRNIQYF. The CDR3 DNA sequence: TGCAGCGTGGGCGAAGGGACAGGGAGGAACATTCAGTACTTC. The chain links TRBV29-1 to TRBJ2-4; 9 nucleotides agree with TRBD1. Unmatched junction bases numbered 10, after V lost 6 bases and J lost 7 bases. The CDR3 covers 14 residues. CDR1 SQVTM and CDR2 ANQGSEA come from the germline V gene.

This sequence joins TRBV24-1 and TRBJ2-5, with 10 bases matching TRBD1. The germline V gene has CDR1 KGHDR and CDR2 SFDVKD. V gave up 3 bases and J gave up 3 bases; unmatched junction bases: 3. This CDR3 spans 15 amino acids. CDR3 in amino acids: CATSDPGQGEETQYF. DNA of the CDR3: TGTGCCACCAGTGATCCCGGACAGGGGGAAGAGACCCAGTACTTC.

V usage is TRBV20-1 and J usage is TRBJ2-1, with a tentative D call TRBD2 (6 bases). Trimming removed 5 bases from V and 5 bases from J, with 13 bases in between. CDR1 is DFQATT, CDR2 SNEGSKA, per germline (reference sequence). The CDR3 sequence is 13 residues long. In DNA form, the CDR3 reads TGCAGTGCTCCGGGAGTCTGGGACAATGAGCAGTTCTTC. Translation gives CSAPGVWDNEQFF.

This clonotype was recorded at least ten times. The rearrangement uses TRBV3-1 and TRBJ2-3; 11 nucleotides agree with TRBD2. This CDR3 spans 15 amino acids. The trim removed 5 bases at V and 3 bases at J, leaving 4 bases unmatched. Germline V gene data show CDR1 as LGHDT and CDR2 as YNNKEL (reference sequence). The CDR3 DNA follows: TGTGCCAGCAGCGCCCTAGCGGGAGGTACAGATACGCAGTATTTT. As protein: CASSALAGGTDTQYF.

This clonotype has only a few counts. In DNA, the CDR3 is TGCAGTGCTTGGGGGGGGGATGGCTACACCTTC. Protein: CSAWGGDGYTF. The chain has TRBV20-1 and TRBJ1-2, with D perhaps matching TRBD1 (5 bases). Deletions cut 5 bases from V and 6 bases from J, with 10 bases between. CDR1 is DFQATT, CDR2 SNEGSKA, per germline (reference sequence). The CDR3 contains 11 residues.

The chain is built from TRBV27 and TRBJ2-5; D perhaps matches TRBD2 (5 bases). The CDR3 extends over 14 amino acids. The ends were cut back, 5 bases at V and 5 bases at J, with 15 bases in the middle. Germline CDR1 is MNHEY and CDR2 is SMNVEV (reference sequence). As DNA, the CDR3 is TGTGCCAGCAGTGCAACACTAGGTCAGGAGACCCAGTACTTC. Amino acids: CASSATLGQETQYF.

This clonotype appeared many times. The J gene is TRBJ1-1, the V gene TRBV20-1, with no clear D. Trimming cost V 3 bases and J 8 bases, with 10 bases left between them. The CDR3 loop spans 11 amino acids. CDR1 is DFQATT, CDR2 SNEGSKA, per germline (reference sequence). DNA of the CDR3: TGCAGTGCTAGTAATTCGGTAGAAGCTTTCTTT. Translation gives CSASNSVEAFF.